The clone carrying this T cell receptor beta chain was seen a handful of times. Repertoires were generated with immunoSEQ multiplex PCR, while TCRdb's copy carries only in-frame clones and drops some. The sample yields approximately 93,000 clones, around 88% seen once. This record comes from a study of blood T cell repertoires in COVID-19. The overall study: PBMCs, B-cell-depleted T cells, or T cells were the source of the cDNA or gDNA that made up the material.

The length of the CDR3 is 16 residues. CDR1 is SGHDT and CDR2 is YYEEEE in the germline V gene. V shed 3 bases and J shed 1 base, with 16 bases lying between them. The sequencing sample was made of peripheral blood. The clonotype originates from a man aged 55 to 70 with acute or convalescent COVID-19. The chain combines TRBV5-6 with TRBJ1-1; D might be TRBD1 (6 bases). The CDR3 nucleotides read TGTGCCAGCAGCTCACCGGGACACTTAACGAACACTGAAGCTTTCTTT. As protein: CASSSPGHLTNTEAFF. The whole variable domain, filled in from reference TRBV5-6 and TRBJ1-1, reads DAGVTQSPTHLIKTRGQQVTLRCSPKSGHDTVSWYQQALGQGPQFIFQYYEEEERQRGNFPDRFSGHQFPNYSSELNVNALLLGDSALYLCASSSPGHLTNTEAFFGQGTRLTVV.